These T cell receptor beta chains were read from a single sample in a study of beta chain features in type 1 diabetes. Some clones are missing from TCRdb's copy, which holds only in-frame ones; the method was immunoSEQ multiplex PCR. The sample shows over 350,000 clones, over 13% of them seen only once. Sequenced: naive CD4+ T cells from blood. These receptors came from a woman aged 18-29 years in good health. The CDR3 runs from the conserved cysteine through the conserved F or W. The order of the fields is V gene, D gene, clone size, J gene, CDR3 DNA, CDR3 protein. A D gene is named only where the DNA matches it firmly. Size is stated for part of the rows, as once, few or many counts, or as a class when the clone is expanded.

V gene: TRBV7-2; D gene: TRBD2; clone size: NA; J gene: TRBJ2-3; CDR3 DNA: TGTGCCAGCAGCCTAAGCGGGACTAGCACAGATACGCAGTATTTT; CDR3 protein: CASSLSGTSTDTQYF
V gene: TRBV30; D gene: NA; clone size: few; J gene: TRBJ2-2; CDR3 DNA: TGTGCCTGGAGTGTGGTAGGGGCAAGCACCGGGGAGCTGTTTTTT; CDR3 protein: CAWSVVGASTGELFF
V gene: TRBV25-1; D gene: NA; clone size: NA; J gene: TRBJ2-1; CDR3 DNA: TGTGCCAGCAGTGGAGGGATCGGTGAGCAGTTCTTC; CDR3 protein: CASSGGIGEQFF
V gene: TRBV5-1; D gene: TRBD1; clone size: few; J gene: TRBJ1-5; CDR3 DNA: TGCGCCAGCAGCTTGGGGGACAGGCTCAATCAGCCCCAGCATTTT; CDR3 protein: CASSLGDRLNQPQHF
V gene: TRBV15; D gene: NA; clone size: few; J gene: TRBJ1-2; CDR3 DNA: TGTGCCACCAGCAGAGTACAGGGTGACTATGGCTACACCTTC; CDR3 protein: CATSRVQGDYGYTF
V gene: TRBV13; D gene: TRBD1; clone size: NA; J gene: TRBJ2-4; CDR3 DNA: TGTGCCAGCAGACTCGGGACAGGGATACACATTCAGTACTTC; CDR3 protein: CASRLGTGIHIQYF
V gene: TRBV27; D gene: TRBD1; clone size: few; J gene: TRBJ2-3; CDR3 DNA: TGTGCCAGCGTTTGGAGAATGGGACAGGGGACAGATACGCAGTATTTT; CDR3 protein: CASVWRMGQGTDTQYF
V gene: TRBV28; D gene: TRBD2; clone size: NA; J gene: TRBJ2-7; CDR3 DNA: TGTGCCAGCACCATTGCGGGAGCTCTAGGCGAGCAGTACTTC; CDR3 protein: CASTIAGALGEQYF
V gene: TRBV7-9; D gene: NA; clone size: NA; J gene: TRBJ2-5; CDR3 DNA: TGTGCCAGCAGCTTAGATCAGAGCTCGGGGACCCAGTACTTC; CDR3 protein: CASSLDQSSGTQYF
V gene: TRBV7-8; D gene: TRBD1; clone size: NA; J gene: TRBJ2-5; CDR3 DNA: TGTGCCAGCAGCTTAGTGGACAGGCGACAAGAGACCCAGTACTTC; CDR3 protein: CASSLVDRRQETQYF
V gene: TRBV25-1; D gene: NA; clone size: NA; J gene: TRBJ1-1; CDR3 DNA: TGTGCCAGCATGGATACCCGAGGGCAAGTTGAAGCTTTCTTT; CDR3 protein: CASMDTRGQVEAFF
V gene: TRBV9; D gene: NA; clone size: NA; J gene: TRBJ2-1; CDR3 DNA: TGTGCCAGCAGCAAAGGACTGGGGTCCTCCAATGAGCAGTTCTTC; CDR3 protein: CASSKGLGSSNEQFF
V gene: TRBV9; D gene: NA; clone size: few; J gene: TRBJ1-5; CDR3 DNA: TGTGCCAGCAGCCCACGACAGGATAGCAATCAGCCCCAGCATTTT; CDR3 protein: CASSPRQDSNQPQHF
V gene: TRBV4-2; D gene: NA; clone size: few; J gene: TRBJ2-4; CDR3 DNA: TGTGCCAGCAGCCAAGAGGTATACACCAAAAACATTCAGTACTTC; CDR3 protein: CASSQEVYTKNIQYF
V gene: TRBV6-5; D gene: NA; clone size: few; J gene: TRBJ2-7; CDR3 DNA: TGTGCCAGCTACGACTACGTGCGTGAGCAGTACTTC; CDR3 protein: CASYDYVREQYF
V gene: TRBV28; D gene: TRBD2; clone size: NA; J gene: TRBJ2-7; CDR3 DNA: TGTGCCAGCAGTTTAGCTACTAGCGCAAGCTCCTACGAGCAGTACTTC; CDR3 protein: CASSLATSASSYEQYF